These 4 T cell receptor beta chains share one sample of origin, sequenced in a study of radiation and T cells in renal cell carcinoma. Time point defined: blood 2 weeks post-SBRT. Documented treatment: 15 Gy SBRT to primary tumor, nephrectomy 4 weeks later. Sequenced by immunoSEQ multiplex PCR; TCRdb stores in-frame clones only, minus some. The sample shows some 80,000 clones, approximately 83% of them seen only once. Sequencing was performed on blood, taken from a patient whose treatment included radiotherapy and nephrectomy. All receptors derive from a woman in her 50s with renal cell carcinoma.

The chain couples TRBV15 to TRBJ1-6, with D hard to call. Germline V gene sequence: CDR1 LNHNV, CDR2 YYDKDF (reference sequence). The CDR3 consists of 15 residues. V was shortened by 5 bases and J by 7 bases, with 15 bases between the two germline ends. In DNA form, the CDR3 reads TGTGCCACCAGCCCACGTGGCATGTGGAATTCACCCCTCCACTTT. Translated, it gives CATSPRGMWNSPLHF. Filled out from reference TRBV15 and TRBJ1-6, the complete variable domain reads DAMVIQNPRYQVTQFGKPVTLSCSQTLNHNVMYWYQQKSSQAPKLLFHYYDKDFNNEADTPDNFQSRRPNTSFCFLDIRSPGLGDTAMYLCATSPRGMWNSPLHFGNGTRLTVT.

The chain combines TRBV28 with TRBJ2-7; D ambiguous. This CDR3 spans 14 amino acids. Germline V gene lookup returns CDR1 MDHEN and CDR2 SYDVKM. V was cut by 5 bases and J by 1 base, with 12 bases left in between. CDR3 in amino acids: CASSRTPESYEQYF. For the CDR3, the DNA is TGTGCCAGCAGTCGGACCCCAGAGTCCTACGAGCAGTACTTC.

This clone was seen a few times. The chain combines TRBV20-1 with TRBJ1-1; TRBD1 might be the D (5 bases). The CDR3 extends over 11 amino acids. CDR1 and CDR2 (germline): DFQATT, SNEGSKA (reference sequence). V dropped 0 bases and J dropped 7 bases, with 6 bases sitting between them. CDR3: CSARDGGEAFF. CDR3 DNA: TGCAGTGCTAGAGACGGGGGTGAAGCTTTCTTT.

The DNA for the CDR3 is TGTGCCAGCAGTTTAGGTCCTAACTATGGCTACACCTTC. Encoded protein: CASSLGPNYGYTF. V gene TRBV27 combines with J gene TRBJ1-2; D is undetermined. Germline-derived CDR1 and CDR2 are MNHEY and SMNVEV (reference sequence). Trimming removed 2 bases from V and 0 bases from J, with 4 bases in between. This CDR3 has 13 residues.